The sequence of this TCR beta chain was determined in a study of blood T cell repertoires in COVID-19. Study overall: Whether acute or convalescent, the COVID-19 samples came from the United States, Italy and Spain. The cDNA or gDNA used as material had been derived from T cells, B-cell-depleted T cells, or PBMCs.

CDR1 and CDR2 from the germline V gene are LNHNV and YYDKDF (reference sequence). Trimming at V came to 3 bases and at J to 5 bases, leaving 9 bases not matched to a gene. The CDR3 is made up of 16 amino acids. Clones were sequenced by immunoSEQ multiplex PCR, and TCRdb holds only the in-frame ones, with some missing. The sample holds roughly 200,000 clones; 60% to 85% are singletons and the top ten take less than 7%. The sequencing sample was made of peripheral blood. This clonotype was sampled from a woman in her sixties or seventies with acute or convalescent COVID-19. The chain couples TRBV15 to TRBJ1-4; 7 bases line up with TRBD1. The CDR3 DNA follows: TGTGCCACCAGCAGCGGACAGGCAGCTAGGAATGAAAAACTGTTTTTT. This gives the protein CATSSGQAARNEKLFF.